The clone carrying this T cell receptor beta chain was counted only a few times. These data are taken from a study of OX40 agonist ivuxolimab in advanced cancers. This table comes from immunoSEQ multiplex PCR, and its TCRdb copy is limited to in-frame clones, with some not included. The table records some 40,000 clones, 65% to 80% of them present only once. The CDR3 loop spans 14 amino acids. The germline V gene has CDR1 MGHRA and CDR2 YSYEKL. The V gene lost 0 bases and the J gene lost 6 bases, with 9 bases spanning the gap. The TCR was taken from an adult with an advanced solid tumor such as melanoma, head and neck, liver or kidney cancer. The chain couples TRBV4-1 to TRBJ2-1; D not resolved. Material: CD4+ or CD8+ T cells sorted from blood, obtained in a trial of the OX40 agonist ivuxolimab. The CDR3 reads CASSQDTTTNEQFF. CDR3 bases: TGCGCCAGCAGCCAAGACACCACTACCAATGAGCAGTTCTTC.